The clone carrying this TCR beta chain was counted a few times. This entry belongs to a study of blood T cell repertoires in COVID-19. Participants came from about 23 US areas, aged about 18 to 95 years. Looked up from germline, CDR1 is MDHEN and CDR2 is SYDVKM. Germline trimming cut 7 bases from V and 1 base from J; bases unmatched to any gene: 8. This CDR3 is 15 amino acids long. Profiling relied on immunoSEQ multiplex PCR, and the TCRdb table lists in-frame clones only, not all of them. The table shows fewer than 350,000 clones, with approximately 91% occurring only once. The material sequenced was PBMCs or T cells enriched from blood (not recorded which). The source is a middle-aged woman who had recovered from COVID-19. The rearrangement joins TRBV28 to TRBJ1-1, with 8 bases matching TRBD1. In nucleotides, the CDR3 is TGTGCCAGCACCGAGCCCAGGGGGCAGAACACTGAAGCTTTCTTT. This translates into CASTEPRGQNTEAFF.